This T cell receptor (beta chain) was identified in a study of blood T cells in healthy people across ages. Study observations and caveats: The study could not conclusively compare naive and antigen-experienced cells, given its unsorted PBMCs.

To note about this clonotype: Its antigen is undetermined.

From germline, CDR1 is MNHNY and CDR2 SVGAGI (reference sequence). Trimming took off 0 bases at V and 4 bases at J, with 4 bases between the two ends. This CDR3 is 13 amino acids long. The use of a sample-barcoded 5' primer and a J-beta primer mix characterized a second PCR of roughly 6 to 11 cycles. A single record per CDR3 protein comes from TCRdb applying MiXCR to the 5' RACE reads. Of around 1,700,000 distinct CDR3 sequences in the sample, 28% were seen once. The chain combines TRBV6-6 with TRBJ1-3; D uncertain. Sequences were obtained from blood. This TCR was sampled from a woman in her 30s in good health. The CDR3 DNA is TGTGCCAGCAGTTACTCATACGGAAACACCATATATTTT. Its translation is CASSYSYGNTIYF.